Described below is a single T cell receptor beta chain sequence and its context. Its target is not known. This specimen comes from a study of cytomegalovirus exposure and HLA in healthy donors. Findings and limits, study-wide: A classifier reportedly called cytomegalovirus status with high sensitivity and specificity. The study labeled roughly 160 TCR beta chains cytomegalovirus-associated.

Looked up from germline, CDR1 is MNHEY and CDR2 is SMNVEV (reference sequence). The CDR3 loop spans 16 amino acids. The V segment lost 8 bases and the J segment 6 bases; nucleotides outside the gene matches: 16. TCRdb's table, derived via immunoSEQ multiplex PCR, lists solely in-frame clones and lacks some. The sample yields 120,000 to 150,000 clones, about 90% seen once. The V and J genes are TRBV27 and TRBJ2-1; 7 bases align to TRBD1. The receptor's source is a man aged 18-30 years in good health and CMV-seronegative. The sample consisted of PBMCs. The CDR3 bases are TGTGCCAGCGTAACTAAAAATCGGGCAGGGGGCAATGAGCAGTTCTTC. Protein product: CASVTKNRAGGNEQFF.